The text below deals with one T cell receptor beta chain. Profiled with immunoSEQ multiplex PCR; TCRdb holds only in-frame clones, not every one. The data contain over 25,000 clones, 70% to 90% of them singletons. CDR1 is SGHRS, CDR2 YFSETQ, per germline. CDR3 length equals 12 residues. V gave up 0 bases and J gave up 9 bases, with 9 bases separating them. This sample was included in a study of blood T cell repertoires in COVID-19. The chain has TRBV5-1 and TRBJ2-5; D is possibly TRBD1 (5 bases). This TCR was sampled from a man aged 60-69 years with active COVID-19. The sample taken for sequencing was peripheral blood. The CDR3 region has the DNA TGCGCCAGCAGCTTGGCCCAAGGGGCCCAGTACTTC. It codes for CASSLAQGAQYF.